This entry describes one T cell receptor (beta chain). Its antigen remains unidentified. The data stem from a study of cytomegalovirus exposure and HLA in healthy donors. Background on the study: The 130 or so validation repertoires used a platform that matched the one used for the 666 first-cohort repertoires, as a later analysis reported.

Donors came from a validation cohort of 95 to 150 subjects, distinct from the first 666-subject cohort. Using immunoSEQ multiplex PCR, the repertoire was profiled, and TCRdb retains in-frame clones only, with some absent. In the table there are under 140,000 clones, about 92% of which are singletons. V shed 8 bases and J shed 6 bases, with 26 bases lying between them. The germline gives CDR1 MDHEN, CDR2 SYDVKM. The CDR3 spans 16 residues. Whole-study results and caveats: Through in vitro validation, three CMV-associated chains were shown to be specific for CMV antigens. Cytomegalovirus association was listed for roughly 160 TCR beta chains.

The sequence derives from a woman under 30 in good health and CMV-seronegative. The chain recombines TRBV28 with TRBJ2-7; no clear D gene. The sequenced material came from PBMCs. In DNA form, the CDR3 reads TGTGCCAGCCCACCTCGAGCCGGTCGTCCTCCCTCCGAGCAGTACTTC. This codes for CASPPRAGRPPSEQYF.